Given below is one T cell receptor (beta chain) in context. Antigen: not known. The PCR employed 60 Vbeta primers together with 13 Jbeta primers. The protocol was immunoSEQ multiplex PCR, while the TCRdb copy is restricted to in-frame clones and leaves out a portion. The sample has 150,000 or so clones, about 85% seen once. The CDR3 length is 16 residues. CDR1 is KGHSY and CDR2 is FQNENV in the germline V gene. The germline V and J ends were trimmed by 0 bases and 5 bases, with 14 bases remaining between them. This record comes from a study of cytomegalovirus exposure and HLA in healthy donors. Study-level results: The number of N-insertions in an Asian-associated ancestry cluster was reportedly below the approximately 690-donor mean in a later analysis. Among the CMV-associated chains, a few were confirmed in vitro as specific for CMV antigens. TCR beta chains numbering 164 were designated cytomegalovirus-associated. In a later analysis, TCR beta V- and J-gene trimming was associated with a missense DCLRE1C variant.

The receptor's source is a man between 18 and 29 years old in good health and CMV-seronegative. The specimen was PBMCs. The chain joins TRBV16 to TRBJ1-5, with D possibly being TRBD1 (6 bases). CDR3 loop: CASSQSGGAGYQPQHF. CDR3 bases: TGTGCCAGCAGCCAATCAGGGGGGGCCGGTTATCAGCCCCAGCATTTT.